These 6 T cell receptor beta chains share one sample of origin, sequenced in a study of control samples from healthy donors and cancer patients. Sequenced by immunoSEQ multiplex PCR; TCRdb stores in-frame clones only, minus some. In the table there are around 150,000 clones, approximately 90% of which are singletons. The material sequenced was blood. All receptors come from a man aged 25-45 years in good health.

The rearrangement joins TRBV3-1 (or the pseudogene TRBV3-2) to TRBJ2-4, with D perhaps being TRBD1 or TRBD2 (5 bases each). Germline CDR1 and CDR2: LGHDT and YNNKEL (reference sequence). The V end lost 1 base, the J end lost 4 bases, and 8 bases lay between the germline ends. The CDR3 consists of 14 residues. In nucleotides, the CDR3 is TGTGCCAGCAGCCAAGGGGACGGAAAAAACATTCAGTACTTC. It specifies CASSQGDGKNIQYF.

CDR3 sequence: CASSPRQGTYGYTF. The CDR3 DNA is TGTGCCAGCTCCCCTCGACAGGGGACCTATGGCTACACCTTC. V and J are TRBV18 and TRBJ1-2; 8 bases are shared with TRBD1. Germline loops: CDR1 KGHSH, CDR2 LQKENI. The V and J ends lost 6 bases and 4 bases, in that order; junction bases with no gene match: 7. The CDR3 runs to 14 residues.

The chain uses TRBV7-9 and TRBJ2-3, with D unclear. The germline V gene encodes CDR1 SEHNR and CDR2 FQNEAQ (reference sequence). The CDR3 is 14 residues long. V was clipped by 1 base and J by 8 bases, with 13 bases between them. DNA for the CDR3: TGTGCCAGCAGCTTAGGCCCTATGGGATTTACGCAGTATTTT. This sequence encodes CASSLGPMGFTQYF.

This chain links TRBV20-1 with TRBJ2-7; 8 bases match TRBD2. This CDR3 is 15 amino acids long. V shed 3 bases, J shed 0 bases, and the junction held 7 bases outside the gene matches. Germline values: CDR1 DFQATT, CDR2 SNEGSKA (reference sequence). CDR3 sequence: CSASPLAGPSYEQYF. CDR3 coding DNA: TGCAGTGCTAGTCCCCTAGCGGGCCCCTCCTACGAGCAGTACTTC.

The chain employs TRBV7-9 and TRBJ1-6, with D perhaps TRBD1 (5 bases). Germline loops: CDR1 SEHNR, CDR2 FQNEAQ (reference sequence). V lost 5 bases and J 6 bases, leaving 11 bases between the germline ends. There are 14 residues in the CDR3. The CDR3 DNA follows: TGTGCCAGCAGCCCGTCCGGGGCTAATTCACCCCTCCACTTT. Protein product: CASSPSGANSPLHF.

The V and J genes are TRBV5-5 and TRBJ2-2, with D hard to call. Trimming took 4 bases from V and 7 from J, leaving 5 bases between them. The CDR3 totals 11 residues. Germline CDR1 reads SGHKS; CDR2 reads YYEKEE (reference sequence). The DNA for the CDR3 is TGTGCCAGCAGCACCAACGGGGAGCTGTTTTTT. This sequence encodes CASSTNGELFF.